This TCR beta chain stems from a study of STAT5B mutations in CD4+ large granular lymphocyte leukemia. Source study methods: Lowest detectable productive clonotype frequency was 2.59 x 10-5. Clones were read by immunoSEQ multiplex PCR, and TCRdb kept only the in-frame ones, dropping some. The DNA gave D and trimming, while V, J and clone size come from that table. The table includes around 30,000 clones, about 70% detected once. Control samples were healthy donors' buffy coats. The study, taken as a whole, reports: Top patient clones used TRBV06 genes more often: 8/27 versus 2/35 in controls.

For this clone: Its antigen is currently unknown.

The CDR3 runs to 15 residues. V dropped 9 bases and J dropped 5; count of bases not matched to a gene: 11. Per germline, CDR1 LNHDA and CDR2 SQIVND (reference sequence). The sequenced sample was CD4+ T cells from blood buffy coats. The chain couples TRBV19 to TRBJ2-2; 8 bases map to TRBD2. The sequence derives from a human donor in good health. CDR3 sequence reads: CASLTGGASTGELFF. As DNA, the CDR3 is TGTGCCAGCCTCACCGGGGGGGCTTCGACCGGGGAGCTGTTTTTT.